This T cell receptor beta chain was captured in a study of shared clonotypes between healthy human individuals. An assay was performed, and its level was deep. Measured with immunoSEQ multiplex PCR; TCRdb has only the in-frame clones, and not every one. Of some 980,000 clones in the sample, approximately 80% were seen once. Donors, healthy HIV-negative adults, lacked recent acute infections or vaccinations. Germline V gene data show CDR1 as SEHNR and CDR2 as FQNEAQ (reference sequence). There are 12 residues in the CDR3. V was cut by 5 bases and J by 6 bases, with 10 bases left in between. About this clone itself: Other DNA sequences in the same sample also yield this CDR3.

The sequencing input was memory CD4+ T cells sorted from blood. Subset defined: CD45RA-negative fraction. This TCR came from a man younger than 35 in good health. This chain connects TRBV7-9 to TRBJ1-1, with D hard to call. CDR3 sequence reads: CASSRGTPEAFF. CDR3 DNA: TGTGCCAGCAGCCGAGGTACTCCTGAAGCTTTCTTT.